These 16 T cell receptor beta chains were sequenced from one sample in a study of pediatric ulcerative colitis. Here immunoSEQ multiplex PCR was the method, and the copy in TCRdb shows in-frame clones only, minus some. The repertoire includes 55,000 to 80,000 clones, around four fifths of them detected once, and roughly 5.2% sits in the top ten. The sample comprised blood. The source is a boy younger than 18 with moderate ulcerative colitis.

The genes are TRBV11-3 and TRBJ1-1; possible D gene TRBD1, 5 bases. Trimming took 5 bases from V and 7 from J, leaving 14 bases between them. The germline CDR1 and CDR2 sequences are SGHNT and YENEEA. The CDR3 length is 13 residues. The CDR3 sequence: CASSPSAQGEAFF. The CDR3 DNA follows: TGTGCCAGCAGCCCCTCGGCTCAGGGTGAAGCTTTCTTT.

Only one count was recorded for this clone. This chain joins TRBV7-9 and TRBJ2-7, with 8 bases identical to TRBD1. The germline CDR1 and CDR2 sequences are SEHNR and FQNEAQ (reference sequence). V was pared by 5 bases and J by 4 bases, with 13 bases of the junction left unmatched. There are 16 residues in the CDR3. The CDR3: CASSEKPGQVIYEQYF. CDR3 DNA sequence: TGTGCCAGCAGCGAAAAACCGGGACAGGTGATTTACGAGCAGTACTTC.

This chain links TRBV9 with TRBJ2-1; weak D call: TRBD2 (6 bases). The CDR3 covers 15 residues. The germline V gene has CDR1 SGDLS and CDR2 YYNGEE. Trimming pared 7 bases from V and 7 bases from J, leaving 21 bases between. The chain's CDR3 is CASGYGGLARNEQFF. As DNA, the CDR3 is TGTGCCAGCGGATATGGGGGGTTAGCTCGGAATGAGCAGTTCTTC.

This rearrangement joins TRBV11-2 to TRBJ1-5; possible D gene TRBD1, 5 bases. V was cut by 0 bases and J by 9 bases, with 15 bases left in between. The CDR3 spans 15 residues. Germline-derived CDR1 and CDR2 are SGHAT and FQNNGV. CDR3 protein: CASSLDTGLSWPQHF. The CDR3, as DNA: TGTGCCAGCAGCTTAGATACGGGGCTGTCCTGGCCCCAGCATTTT.

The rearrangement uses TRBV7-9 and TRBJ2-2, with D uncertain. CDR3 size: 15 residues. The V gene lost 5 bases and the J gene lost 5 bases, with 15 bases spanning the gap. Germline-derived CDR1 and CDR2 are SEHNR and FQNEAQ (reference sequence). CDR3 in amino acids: CASSPSLARTGELFF. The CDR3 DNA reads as TGTGCCAGCAGCCCTTCTCTCGCCAGGACCGGGGAGCTGTTTTTT.

CDR3 bases: TGTGCCAGCAGTCGGACCCGAGGGGGTTCACCCCTCCACTTT. It codes for CASSRTRGGSPLHF. The V gene is TRBV6-5, the J gene TRBJ1-6; possibly TRBD1 for D (6 bases). Trimming left V 5 bases short and J 9 bases short, with 14 bases between. Germline CDR1 and CDR2: MNHEY and SVGAGI. CDR3 length: 14 residues.

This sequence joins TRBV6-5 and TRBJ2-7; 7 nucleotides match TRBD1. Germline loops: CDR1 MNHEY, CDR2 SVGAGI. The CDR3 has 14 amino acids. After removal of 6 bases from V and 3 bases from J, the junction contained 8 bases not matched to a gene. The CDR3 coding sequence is TGTGCCAGCAGCCTGGGACAGCTAGTCTACGAGCAGTACTTC. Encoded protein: CASSLGQLVYEQYF.

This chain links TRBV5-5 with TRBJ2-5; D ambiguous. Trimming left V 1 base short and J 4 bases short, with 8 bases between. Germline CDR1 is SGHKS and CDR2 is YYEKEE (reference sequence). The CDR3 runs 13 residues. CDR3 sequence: CASSLYDLETQYF. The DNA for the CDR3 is TGTGCCAGCAGCTTGTACGACCTAGAGACCCAGTACTTC.

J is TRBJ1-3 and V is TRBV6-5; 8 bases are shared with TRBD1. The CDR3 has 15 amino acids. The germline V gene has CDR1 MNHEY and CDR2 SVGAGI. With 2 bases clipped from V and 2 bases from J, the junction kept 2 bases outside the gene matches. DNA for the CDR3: TGTGCCAGCAGTTACGCACAGGGGGCTGGAAACACCATATATTTT. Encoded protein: CASSYAQGAGNTIYF.

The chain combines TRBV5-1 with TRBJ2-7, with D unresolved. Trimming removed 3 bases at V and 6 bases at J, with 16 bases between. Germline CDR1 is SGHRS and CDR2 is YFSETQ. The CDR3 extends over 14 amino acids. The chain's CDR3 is CASSYPLKFSEQYF. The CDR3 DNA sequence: TGCGCCAGCAGCTACCCTCTGAAATTCTCCGAGCAGTACTTC.

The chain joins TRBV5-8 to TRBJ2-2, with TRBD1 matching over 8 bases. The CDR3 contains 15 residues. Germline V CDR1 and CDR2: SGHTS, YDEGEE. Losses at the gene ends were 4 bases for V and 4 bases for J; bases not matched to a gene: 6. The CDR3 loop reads CASSLARGLTGELFF. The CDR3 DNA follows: TGTGCCAGCAGCCTAGCCAGGGGGCTCACCGGGGAGCTGTTTTTT.

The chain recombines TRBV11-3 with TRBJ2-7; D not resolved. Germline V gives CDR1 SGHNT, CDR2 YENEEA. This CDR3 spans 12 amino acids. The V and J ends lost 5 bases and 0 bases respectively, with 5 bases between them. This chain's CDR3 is CASSLSSYEQYF. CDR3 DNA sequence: TGTGCCAGCAGCCTCAGCTCCTACGAGCAGTACTTC.

The chain's CDR3 is CSVEDSGGRDNEQFF. The CDR3 bases are TGCAGCGTTGAAGACTCTGGCGGGAGAGACAATGAGCAGTTCTTC. The chain joins TRBV29-1 to TRBJ2-1; 7 bases are a match to TRBD2. The CDR3 has 15 residues. With V trimmed by 0 bases and J by 5 bases, 7 bases remained unmatched. The germline V gene encodes CDR1 SQVTM and CDR2 ANQGSEA.

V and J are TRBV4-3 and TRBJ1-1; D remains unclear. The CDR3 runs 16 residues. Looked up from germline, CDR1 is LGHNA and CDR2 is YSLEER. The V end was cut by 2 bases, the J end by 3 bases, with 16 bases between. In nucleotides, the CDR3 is TGCGCCAGCAGCCAATCAGTAGGAGACCCGGACACTGAAGCTTTCTTT. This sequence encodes CASSQSVGDPDTEAFF.

The CDR3 here is CASSKDRNTEAFF. As DNA, the CDR3 is TGTGCCAGCAGCAAGGACAGGAACACTGAAGCTTTCTTT. The V and J genes are TRBV7-6 and TRBJ1-1, with D perhaps TRBD1 (6 bases). The CDR3 runs to 13 residues. V was shortened by 5 bases and J by 1 base, with 8 bases between the two germline ends. Germline loops: CDR1 SGHVS, CDR2 FNYEAQ.

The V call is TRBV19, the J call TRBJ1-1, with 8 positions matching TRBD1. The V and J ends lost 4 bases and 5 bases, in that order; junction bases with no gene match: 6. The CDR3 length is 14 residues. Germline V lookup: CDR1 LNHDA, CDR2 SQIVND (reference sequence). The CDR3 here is CASSTGGGGTEAFF. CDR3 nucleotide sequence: TGTGCCAGTAGTACAGGGGGCGGCGGGACTGAAGCTTTCTTT.